This T cell receptor beta chain was obtained from a study of shared clonotypes between healthy human individuals. As for the study in general: Every donor yielded three CD4 naive, three CD4 memory, two CD8 naive and one CD8 memory plate.

The CDR3 length is 16 residues. Germline V CDR1 and CDR2: PRHDT, FYEKMQ (reference sequence). Trimming left V 0 bases short and J 0 bases short, with 9 bases between. Data came from immunoSEQ multiplex PCR; TCRdb stores just in-frame clones and leaves some out. The sample lists some 2.4 million clones; over 85% were seen once. The sequence was obtained from a man younger than 35 in good health. Some clones in this sample may be carry-over from other donors' samples. J is TRBJ1-5 and V is TRBV13, with a possible D match to TRBD1 (5 bases). Specimen: naive CD4+ T cells from PBMCs. Subset given: CD45RA+ positively selected. The CDR3 DNA follows: TGTGCCAGCAGCTTAGGCCTCAGGGATAGCAATCAGCCCCAGCATTTT. This sequence encodes CASSLGLRDSNQPQHF. Together with reference TRBV13 and TRBJ1-5, the CDR3 gives the full variable domain: AAGVIQSPRHLIKEKRETATLKCYPIPRHDTVYWYQQGPGQDPQFLISFYEKMQSDKGSIPDRFSAQQFSDYHSELNMSSLELGDSALYFCASSLGLRDSNQPQHFGDGTRLSIL.